This paragraph covers one T cell receptor (beta chain) sequence. The antigen is not known. This record belongs to a study of breast tumors, draining lymph nodes, adjacent tissues. Findings of the study overall: Tumors had less TCR diversity than lymph nodes, more than nontumor tissue. The lymph node origin of tumor T cells was framed as consistent with a hypothesis, not demonstrated. Most tumor T cells seemingly derive from lymph node, then expand in tumor.

Looked up from germline, CDR1 is SGHTA and CDR2 is FQGTGA. Trimming at V came to 6 bases and at J to 7 bases, leaving 7 bases not matched to a gene. The CDR3 has 13 residues. Axillary draining lymph nodes of breast cancer patients supplied the node samples. TCRdb re-derived calls from the multiplex PCR reads in MiXCR, one entry per CDR3 protein. The table shows approximately 230,000 distinct CDR3 sequences, with less than 40% occurring only once. The chain has TRBV7-3 and TRBJ1-2; TRBD1 matches 8 bases. This clonotype was obtained from a female donor with breast cancer. Some clones in this sample may be carry-over from other donors' samples. Sequencing input: axillary lymph node tissue. DNA of the CDR3: TGTGCCAGCAGATACGGGACAGGAGGTGGCTACACCTTC. This encodes CASRYGTGGGYTF. Combining the CDR3 with reference TRBV7-3 and TRBJ1-2 gives the whole variable domain GAGVSQTPSNKVTEKGKYVELRCDPISGHTALYWYRQSLGQGPEFLIYFQGTGAADDSGLPNDRFFAVRPEGSVSTLKIQRTERGDSAVYLCASRYGTGGGYTFGSGTRLTVV.